The 22 T cell receptor beta chains below come from one sample, sequenced in a study of memory CD4+ T cells and cytomegalovirus serostatus (dated by TCRdb to between 2019 and 2020). Single viable CD3+CD4+CD8-CD45RO+ cells were sorted as memory CD4+ T cells on a FACSAria II. Library generation was performed with the immunoSEQ multiplex PCR assay. This is the immuneACCESS table as TCRdb keeps it, with only in-frame sequences that have V and J called. A part of the clones is gone; compared with another copy, unresolved V genes explain less than half, and the rest is unexplained. The sample yields some 50,000 clones; roughly 79% were counted once. The top ten hold roughly 1.5% of the sample. The material sequenced was memory CD4+ T cells from blood. These TCRs come from an adult in good health and CMV-seronegative.

The J gene is TRBJ1-1, the V gene TRBV6-6; the D gene is possibly TRBD1 (5 bases). The V end was cut by 2 bases, the J end by 5 bases, with 15 bases between. Germline CDR1 reads MNHNY; CDR2 reads SVGAGI (reference sequence). The CDR3 is made up of 15 amino acids. The chain's CDR3 is CASSYENRGKTEAFF. In nucleotides, the CDR3 is TGTGCCAGCAGTTACGAGAATAGGGGAAAGACTGAAGCTTTCTTT.

The rearrangement joins TRBV10-2 to TRBJ1-5; 8 bases agree with TRBD1. Per germline, CDR1 WSHSY and CDR2 SAAADI. The CDR3 is 15 residues long. With V trimmed by 5 bases and J by 6 bases, 9 bases remained unmatched. CDR3 sequence: CASSRAGGSFQPQHF. The CDR3 DNA reads as TGCGCCAGCAGTCGGGCAGGGGGCTCATTTCAGCCCCAGCATTTT.

This clone was recorded a few times. The CDR3 sequence is CASSERGLAGPPVLTF. CDR3 in DNA: TGTGCCAGCAGCGAACGGGGACTAGCGGGGCCTCCCGTCCTGACTTTC. This chain uses TRBV9 with TRBJ2-6; 13 nucleotides align to TRBD2. The CDR3 spans 16 residues. Germline loops: CDR1 SGDLS, CDR2 YYNGEE. The V and J ends lost 3 bases and 12 bases, in that order; junction bases with no gene match: 9.

The chain has TRBV18 and TRBJ1-1; D ambiguous. Germline assignment: CDR1 KGHSH and CDR2 LQKENI. The CDR3 consists of 14 residues. V lost 6 bases, J lost 4 bases, and 15 bases lay in between. The CDR3: CASSPLKWGTEAFF. The CDR3, as DNA: TGTGCCAGCTCCCCTCTAAAATGGGGCACTGAAGCTTTCTTT.

V and J are TRBV6-5 and TRBJ1-2; TRBD1 matches at 10 bases. The ends lost 0 bases at V and 4 bases at J; junction bases unmatched: 5. The CDR3 runs 16 residues. CDR1 and CDR2 from the germline V gene are MNHEY and SVGAGI. In nucleotides, the CDR3 is TGTGCCAGCAGTTACTCCCGGACAGGGGGGGGCTATGGCTACACCTTC. It is translated as CASSYSRTGGGYGYTF.

The table lists this clone with a few counts. The chain combines TRBV10-2 with TRBJ1-4; D unclear. The CDR3 is 13 amino acids. Germline V lookup: CDR1 WSHSY, CDR2 SAAADI. Between the trimmed V and J ends, which lost 10 bases and 3 bases, there was a span of 12 bases. CDR3 in DNA: TGCGCCATCAAGGGTGGGCCTAATGAAAAACTGTTTTTT. It yields the protein CAIKGGPNEKLFF.

Details on this clone: Different DNA sequences within this sample yield the same CDR3. The chain employs TRBV5-1 and TRBJ2-2, with D tentatively TRBD1 (6 bases). Germline assignment: CDR1 SGHRS and CDR2 YFSETQ. The V and J ends lost 2 bases and 0 bases respectively, with 8 bases between them. This CDR3 is 15 amino acids long. The DNA for the CDR3 is TGCGCCAGCAGCTTAGGGGGTGCGAACACCGGGGAGCTGTTTTTT. Its protein is CASSLGGANTGELFF.

The chain recombines TRBV4-1 with TRBJ2-7; TRBD2 matches 9 bases. There are 19 residues in the CDR3. Germline V gene sequence: CDR1 MGHRA, CDR2 YSYEKL. The J segment lost 0 bases and the V segment lost 3 bases, leaving 15 bases of the junction unmatched. CDR3 amino acids: CASSQDAAGTSLISYEQYF. In DNA form, the CDR3 reads TGCGCCAGCAGCCAGGATGCGGCCGGGACTAGCCTAATCTCCTACGAGCAGTACTTC.

The chain joins TRBV27 to TRBJ2-3; no reliable D call. The germline CDR1 and CDR2 sequences are MNHEY and SMNVEV (reference sequence). V was trimmed by 3 bases and J by 4 bases, leaving 8 bases between them. This CDR3 is built from 13 residues. For the CDR3, the DNA is TGTGCCAGCAGTTTCGGACGTCCAGATACGCAGTATTTT. The encoded protein is CASSFGRPDTQYF.

The V and J genes are TRBV6-6 and TRBJ2-3; D call uncertain. The length of the CDR3 is 13 residues. Germline CDR1 reads MNHNY; CDR2 reads SVGAGI (reference sequence). Trimming removed 1 base at V and 3 bases at J, with 5 bases between. The CDR3 region is CASSYYRTDTQYF. In nucleotides, the CDR3 is TGTGCCAGCAGTTACTATCGAACAGATACGCAGTATTTT.

The rearrangement joins TRBV4-2 to TRBJ1-1, with 7 bases fitting TRBD1. Germline values: CDR1 LGHNA, CDR2 YNFKEQ. Trimming at V came to 1 base and at J to 4 bases, leaving 6 bases not matched to a gene. The CDR3 has 15 residues. The CDR3 region has the DNA TGTGCCAGCAGCCAAGGAATCCAGGGGGGCACTGAAGCTTTCTTT. It specifies CASSQGIQGGTEAFF.

The CDR3 nucleotides read TGTGCCAGCAGCCCGACCGCCCAAATAGCCAAAAACATTCAGTACTTC. Its translation: CASSPTAQIAKNIQYF. V and J are TRBV7-9 and TRBJ2-4, with D unresolved. CDR1 is SEHNR, CDR2 FQNEAQ, per germline (reference sequence). V was cut by 5 bases and J by 0 bases, with 14 bases left in between. The CDR3 extends over 16 amino acids.

This sequence joins TRBV29-1 and TRBJ2-7; 9 bases fit TRBD2. V was clipped by 3 bases and J by 2 bases; unmatched bases: 11. The germline CDR1 and CDR2 sequences are SQVTM and ANQGSEA. CDR3 size: 16 residues. CDR3 nucleotide sequence: TGCAGCGTTGATGTCTTCGGGTTAGCGGGGGCCTACGAGCAGTACTTC. This codes for CSVDVFGLAGAYEQYF.

This chain uses TRBV9 with TRBJ1-3; D is unclear. V lost 6 bases and J lost 2, with 15 bases in between. Germline V CDR1 and CDR2: SGDLS, YYNGEE. This CDR3 has 15 residues. The CDR3: CASTPRGVPGNTIYF. In DNA form, the CDR3 reads TGTGCCAGCACCCCTCGTGGGGTCCCTGGAAACACCATATATTTT.

The chain has TRBV4-3 and TRBJ1-2; possibly TRBD1 for D (6 bases). V lost 0 bases and J 4 bases, leaving 12 bases between the germline ends. The CDR3 contains 15 residues. The V gene's germline CDR1 is LGHNA and CDR2 YSLEER. CDR3 nucleotide sequence: TGCGCCAGCAGCCAAGATCAAACAGGGCTCTATGGCTACACCTTC. Translated: CASSQDQTGLYGYTF.

The V call is TRBV30, the J call TRBJ1-5; D remains unclear. Trimming removed 0 bases at V and 1 base at J, with 7 bases between. Germline V gene lookup returns CDR1 GTSNPN and CDR2 SVGIG (reference sequence). The CDR3 spans 14 residues. DNA of the CDR3: TGTGCCTGGAGTGTTCCGAACAGCAATCAGCCCCAGCATTTT. Protein sequence: CAWSVPNSNQPQHF. The full variable domain, its missing parts supplied by reference TRBV30 and TRBJ1-5, is SQTIHQWPATLVQPVGSPLSLECTVEGTSNPNLYWYRQAAGRGLQLLFYSVGIGQISSEVPQNLSASRPQDRQFILSSKKLLLSDSGFYLCAWSVPNSNQPQHFGDGTRLSIL.

The chain has TRBV5-1 and TRBJ2-2; D may be TRBD2 (6 bases). From germline, CDR1 is SGHRS and CDR2 YFSETQ. V was clipped by 0 bases and J by 5 bases, with 14 bases between them. This CDR3 is 16 amino acids long. The DNA for the CDR3 is TGCGCCAGCAGCTTGGGGGGCCCTCGGGGGACCGGGGAGCTGTTTTTT. This encodes CASSLGGPRGTGELFF.

The chain has TRBV5-4 and TRBJ2-2; D is ambiguous. Trimming left V 0 bases short and J 4 bases short, with 10 bases between. The V gene's germline CDR1 is SGHNT and CDR2 YYREEE (reference sequence). This CDR3 has 15 amino acids. The DNA for the CDR3 is TGTGCCAGCAGCTTGGCGCTAGGGCCCACCGGGGAGCTGTTTTTT. Residues: CASSLALGPTGELFF.

V usage is TRBV7-9 and J usage is TRBJ1-1; 8 positions agree with TRBD1. Looked up from germline, CDR1 is SEHNR and CDR2 is FQNEAQ (reference sequence). The CDR3 sequence is 14 residues long. The trim removed 5 bases at V and 4 bases at J, leaving 6 bases unmatched. CDR3 nucleotides: TGTGCCAGCAGCGGACAGGGAGGGCTCACTGAAGCTTTCTTT. Protein product: CASSGQGGLTEAFF.

The gene calls are TRBV19 and TRBJ1-2, with 8 bases lining up with TRBD1. The germline V gene encodes CDR1 LNHDA and CDR2 SQIVND (reference sequence). The CDR3 sequence is 17 residues long. V gave up 7 bases and J gave up 2 bases; unmatched junction bases: 15. The CDR3 bases are TGTGCCAGTAATAACCTCGGGACAGGCGGCGGGAACTATGGCTACACCTTC. Translation gives CASNNLGTGGGNYGYTF. The full variable domain, rest sourced from reference TRBV19 and TRBJ1-2, is DGGITQSPKYLFRKEGQNVTLSCEQNLNHDAMYWYRQDPGQGLRLIYYSQIVNDFQKGDIAEGYSVSREKKESFPLTVTSAQKNPTAFYLCASNNLGTGGGNYGYTFGSGTRLTVV.

The chain is built from TRBV6-1 and TRBJ1-5; the match to TRBD1 covers 8 bases. This CDR3 spans 15 amino acids. Germline CDR1 reads MNHNS; CDR2 reads SASEGT. The trim removed 7 bases at V and 4 bases at J, leaving 9 bases unmatched. CDR3 protein: CASNSGQGWNQPQHF. The CDR3, as DNA: TGTGCCAGCAATAGTGGACAGGGTTGGAATCAGCCCCAGCATTTT.

This sequence joins TRBV2 and TRBJ1-1, with 10 positions matching TRBD1. V gave up 4 bases and J gave up 2 bases; unmatched junction bases: 4. The CDR3 totals 15 residues. Germline CDR1 SNHLY, CDR2 FYNNEI. CDR3 sequence (DNA): TGTGCCAGCAGTGCCCGGACAGGGGGAAACACTGAAGCTTTCTTT. It is translated as CASSARTGGNTEAFF. Drawing the rest from reference TRBV2 and TRBJ1-1, the complete variable domain is EPEVTQTPSHQVTQMGQEVILRCVPISNHLYFYWYRQILGQKVEFLVSFYNNEISEKSEIFDDQFSVERPDGSNFTLKIRSTKLEDSAMYFCASSARTGGNTEAFFGQGTRLTVV.